A selection of T cell receptor beta chains follows, all from one sample in a study of T cell responses to AZD1222 COVID-19 vaccine. Data came from immunoSEQ multiplex PCR; TCRdb stores just in-frame clones and leaves some out. The sample records fewer than 200,000 clones, approximately 92% being singletons. This specimen consisted of peripheral blood, obtained on day 0 of AZD1222 vaccination. The receptors come from an adult in good health. The CDR3 runs from the conserved cysteine through the conserved F or W. A D gene is named only where the DNA matches it firmly. For some rows the clone size is stated as once, few or many, or as a class when expanded; others skip it.

abundance: .; v_gene: TRBV5-1; j_gene: TRBJ1-1; d_gene: TRBD1; CDR3nt: TGCGCCAGCAGCTTGCAAACACAGGGGTGGGGCACTGAAGCTTTCTTT; CDR3aa: CASSLQTQGWGTEAFF
abundance: .; v_gene: TRBV10-3; j_gene: TRBJ1-1; d_gene: .; CDR3nt: TGTGCCATCAGTGAGTTCGCGGAAAAGAACACTGAAGCTTTCTTT; CDR3aa: CAISEFAEKNTEAFF
abundance: .; v_gene: TRBV18; j_gene: TRBJ1-5; d_gene: .; CDR3nt: TGTGCCAGCTCACCAGATCGCACTAACAATCAGCCCCAGCATTTT; CDR3aa: CASSPDRTNNQPQHF
abundance: .; v_gene: TRBV7-2; j_gene: TRBJ2-1; d_gene: .; CDR3nt: TGTGCCAGCAGCTCCAATGCCGGGAGAGAGCAGTTCTTC; CDR3aa: CASSSNAGREQFF
abundance: .; v_gene: TRBV10-2; j_gene: TRBJ1-1; d_gene: .; CDR3nt: TGCGCCAGCGGTTACACTGAAGCTTTCTTT; CDR3aa: CASGYTEAFF
abundance: .; v_gene: TRBV18; j_gene: TRBJ2-1; d_gene: .; CDR3nt: TGTGCCAGCTCACCCCCCAGCTCCTACAATGAGCAGTTCTTC; CDR3aa: CASSPPSSYNEQFF
abundance: once; v_gene: TRBV2; j_gene: TRBJ2-1; d_gene: TRBD1; CDR3nt: TGTGCCAGCCGGACAGGGCGCGTTGGTAGTTCAGGGGGCAATGAGCAGTTCTTC; CDR3aa: CASRTGRVGSSGGNEQFF
abundance: .; v_gene: TRBV5-4; j_gene: TRBJ1-2; d_gene: TRBD1; CDR3nt: TGTGCCAGCCGCCGGGACAGTACACCGGGCTATGGCTACACCTTC; CDR3aa: CASRRDSTPGYGYTF
abundance: .; v_gene: TRBV12-3/TRBV12-4; j_gene: TRBJ1-6; d_gene: .; CDR3nt: TGTGCCAGCAGTTTCAGGGTTGATTCACCCCTCCACTTT; CDR3aa: CASSFRVDSPLHF
abundance: .; v_gene: TRBV4-1; j_gene: TRBJ2-3; d_gene: TRBD1; CDR3nt: TGCGCCAGCAGCCTACAGGGGTTCGCAGATACGCAGTATTTT; CDR3aa: CASSLQGFADTQYF
abundance: .; v_gene: TRBV7-8; j_gene: TRBJ1-2; d_gene: .; CDR3nt: TGTGCCAGCAGCTTCGCAGGAGAAAGCGACTATGGCTACACCTTC; CDR3aa: CASSFAGESDYGYTF
abundance: .; v_gene: TRBV7-2; j_gene: TRBJ1-1; d_gene: .; CDR3nt: TGTGCCAGCAGCCCCCAGGGGCTCACTGAAGCTTTCTTT; CDR3aa: CASSPQGLTEAFF
abundance: .; v_gene: TRBV10-3; j_gene: TRBJ1-4; d_gene: .; CDR3nt: TGTGCCATCAGTGAGACTGCCCGGGACATTGAAAAACTGTTTTTT; CDR3aa: CAISETARDIEKLFF